Listed below are T cell receptor beta chains from one sample, sequenced in a study of control samples from healthy donors and cancer patients. Here immunoSEQ multiplex PCR was the method, and the copy in TCRdb shows in-frame clones only, minus some. The sample contains some 87,000 clones, 84% of which appear only once. The specimen was PBMCs. The source of these receptors is a man aged 60-69 years with head and neck cancer. CDR3s include the opening cysteine and the closing phenylalanine or tryptophan. A D gene is named only where the DNA matches it firmly. Clone size appears in some rows only: once, few, many, or a class for an expanded clone.

-	TRBD2	TRBV4-1	TRBJ2-1	CASSQAIAGGRSSYNEQFF	TGCGCCAGCAGCCAAGCCATAGCGGGAGGGCGAAGCTCCTACAATGAGCAGTTCTTC
few	-	TRBV7-2	TRBJ2-5	CASRPSAGETQYF	TGTGCCAGCAGGCCTTCGGCGGGAGAGACCCAGTACTTC
once	-	TRBV6-5	TRBJ2-1	CASSYSRGIYNEQFF	TGTGCCAGCAGTTACTCGAGGGGCATATACAATGAGCAGTTCTTC
-	-	TRBV29-1	TRBJ1-1	CSVEGTANTEAFF	TGCAGCGTTGAAGGGACAGCGAACACTGAAGCTTTCTTT
-	TRBD2	TRBV28	TRBJ2-1	CASIPGTSYNEQFF	TGTGCCAGCATCCCCGGGACTAGCTACAATGAGCAGTTCTTC
-	-	TRBV7-2	TRBJ1-3	CASILSGVSGNTIYF	TGTGCCAGCATTCTATCAGGGGTTTCTGGAAACACCATATATTTT
-	-	TRBV7-9	TRBJ2-2	CASSPAGTLTGELFF	TGTGCCAGCAGCCCAGCAGGGACCCTCACCGGGGAGCTGTTTTTT
-	-	TRBV3-1/TRBV3-2	TRBJ1-5	CASSQTGNQPQHF	TGTGCCAGCAGCCAAACGGGTAATCAGCCCCAGCATTTT
-	TRBD2	TRBV6-4	TRBJ2-3	CASSDSTSGGDTQYF	TGTGCCAGCAGTGACTCGACTAGCGGAGGAGATACGCAGTATTTT
-	-	TRBV30	TRBJ2-5	CAWSQGLQETQYF	TGTGCCTGGAGTCAGGGACTGCAAGAGACCCAGTACTTC
few	TRBD1	TRBV2	TRBJ1-2	CASSESAGGTIGYTF	TGTGCCAGCAGTGAGTCGGCAGGGGGAACGATTGGCTACACCTTC
-	TRBD2	TRBV10-1	TRBJ2-3	CASSSGTSVSTDTQYF	TGCGCCAGCAGTTCCGGGACTAGCGTGAGCACAGATACGCAGTATTTT
-	-	TRBV28	TRBJ2-1	CASSLTSRGVYEQFF	TGTGCCAGCAGTCTAACTAGCAGAGGGGTTTATGAGCAGTTCTTC
-	-	TRBV2	TRBJ1-3	CASSSLGVNSGNTIYF	TGTGCCAGCAGTTCCCTTGGGGTTAACTCTGGAAACACCATATATTTT
-	-	TRBV27	TRBJ2-7	CASSLTGLTAYEQYF	TGTGCCAGCAGTTTGACAGGCTTGACGGCGTACGAGCAGTACTTC
few	TRBD2	TRBV5-8	TRBJ2-5	CASSFGGLVAETQYF	TGTGCCAGCAGCTTTGGGGGACTAGTTGCAGAGACCCAGTACTTC
-	-	TRBV5-8	TRBJ2-2	CASRRGAFVGELFF	TGTGCCAGTCGACGCGGGGCGTTTGTCGGGGAGCTGTTTTTT
-	-	TRBV25-1	TRBJ2-7	CASSEYSGTYEQYF	TGTGCCAGCAGTGAATACAGCGGAACCTACGAGCAGTACTTC
-	-	TRBV5-1	TRBJ2-6	CASASGGGSGANVLTF	TGCGCCAGCGCCTCCGGGGGTGGTTCCGGGGCCAACGTCCTGACTTTC
few	-	TRBV5-1	TRBJ2-1	CASSFDRQYNEQFF	TGCGCCAGCAGCTTCGACAGGCAATACAATGAGCAGTTCTTC
-	TRBD2	TRBV5-4	TRBJ2-3	CASSLRLAGKADTQYF	TGTGCCAGCAGCCTGAGACTAGCGGGAAAAGCAGATACGCAGTATTTT
-	TRBD1	TRBV7-9	TRBJ2-7	CASSRGDRADEQYF	TGTGCCAGCAGCAGGGGGGACAGGGCGGACGAGCAGTACTTC